The rows below give T cell receptor beta chains drawn from one sample of a study of OX40 agonist ivuxolimab in advanced cancers. Clones were read by immunoSEQ multiplex PCR, and TCRdb kept only the in-frame ones, dropping some. The repertoire holds roughly 50,000 clones, with around 89% as singletons. The sample here was CD4+ or CD8+ T cells sorted from blood, taken in a trial of the OX40 agonist ivuxolimab. These receptors were obtained from an adult with an advanced solid tumor such as melanoma, head and neck, liver or kidney cancer. The CDR3 runs from the conserved cysteine through the conserved F or W. D genes are given only for firm matches. Part of the rows lack a size; the others show once, few, many or a class for expanded clones.

d_call j_call clone_size v_call cdr3_nt cdr3_aa
NA TRBJ2-2 NA TRBV18 TGTGCCAGCTCACCTCAAGACAGGTCTAACACCGGGGAGCTGTTTTTT CASSPQDRSNTGELFF
NA TRBJ1-2 NA TRBV28 TGTGCCAGCAGCCTAAAGGAGGGATACTACACCTTC CASSLKEGYYTF
NA TRBJ2-7 NA TRBV28 TGTGCCAGCAGTTTATTTGCGCAATTCAAGCAGTACTTC CASSLFAQFKQYF
TRBD1 TRBJ2-5 NA TRBV9 TGTGCCAGCAGCCCAGCGGACAGGGAGGCAGAGACCCAGTACTTC CASSPADREAETQYF
TRBD2 TRBJ2-4 NA TRBV5-6 TGTGCCAGCAACCAGCGGGATTGGAACATTCAGTACTTC CASNQRDWNIQYF
NA TRBJ2-5 NA TRBV5-1 TGCGCCAGCAGCTTGGATGGAGGCCTCTGGGAGACCCAGTACTTC CASSLDGGLWETQYF
TRBD1 TRBJ2-7 NA TRBV7-9 TGTGCCAGCAGCTTAAGAACGTCAGGGGGTGAGCAGTACTTC CASSLRTSGGEQYF
NA TRBJ2-7 NA TRBV2 TGTGCCAGCAGTCAGCAGGGGCTCAGGGGCGAGCAGTACTTC CASSQQGLRGEQYF
NA TRBJ1-4 NA TRBV9 TGTGCCAGCAGCGCACGGGTGGGGGCTAATGAAAAACTGTTTTTT CASSARVGANEKLFF
TRBD2 TRBJ2-1 NA TRBV5-6 TGTGCCAGCAGCTTACTCCGGGACTACCAGACTTTTGACAATGAGCAGTTCTTC CASSLLRDYQTFDNEQFF
NA TRBJ1-5 NA TRBV29-1 TGCAGCGTGTCTGAGAATAGCAATCAGCCCCAGCATTTT CSVSENSNQPQHF
NA TRBJ1-2 NA TRBV13 TGTGCCAGCAGCCGTACAGGGTCTGGCTACACCTTC CASSRTGSGYTF
NA TRBJ2-1 once TRBV4-2 TGTGCCAGCAGCCAAGACGGGGATAGCCTAGCCCTGGCGCGGTTCTTC CASSQDGDSLALARFF
TRBD2 TRBJ2-1 NA TRBV5-4 TGTGCCAGCAGCTCGGGACTAGCGGGCTTCCAGAGCTCCTACAATGAGCAGTTCTTC CASSSGLAGFQSSYNEQFF
TRBD1 TRBJ2-7 few TRBV30 TGTGCCTGGAGACGACAGGGGTGGGAGCAGTACTTC CAWRRQGWEQYF
TRBD1 TRBJ2-7 NA TRBV5-1 TGCGCCAGCAGCTTGCTACGACAGGGGAGTGATCTCGAGCAGTACTTC CASSLLRQGSDLEQYF
NA TRBJ1-5 medium-sized TRBV2 TGTGCCAGCAGTGTGTCAGAGAGTCAGCCCCAGCATTTT CASSVSESQPQHF
NA TRBJ1-5 few TRBV7-9 TGTGCCAGCAGCTTAGGTTCAGGGAGTAATCAGCCCCAGCATTTT CASSLGSGSNQPQHF
NA TRBJ2-3 NA TRBV11-2 TGTGCCAGCAGCTCCGGCCTTAACGGGCCCGCAGATACGCAGTATTTT CASSSGLNGPADTQYF
NA TRBJ2-7 NA TRBV5-1 TGCGCCAGCAGTGGGGCAGGAGGAGGCTACGAGCAGTACTTC CASSGAGGGYEQYF
TRBD1 TRBJ2-7 NA TRBV18 TGTGCCAGCTCACCGGGCTCCGGGACAGGCCACTACGAGCAGTACTTC CASSPGSGTGHYEQYF
NA TRBJ2-7 NA TRBV21-1 TGTGCCAGCAGCAAGGGGCAGGGAGGGAGTCGCGAGCAGTACTTC CASSKGQGGSREQYF
NA TRBJ2-5 NA TRBV10-3 TGTGCCATCAGTGAGTCGTCAGAGACCCAGTACTTC CAISESSETQYF
TRBD2 TRBJ2-3 NA TRBV7-3 TGTGCCAGCAGCTTAACGTATGAGGCTAGCGGGAGGGTGGATACGCAGTATTTT CASSLTYEASGRVDTQYF
TRBD1 TRBJ2-7 few TRBV19 TGTGCCAGTAGTATCCCGAGGGGACAGGGATTCGAGCAGTACTTC CASSIPRGQGFEQYF
NA TRBJ1-1 NA TRBV2 TGTGCCAGCAGTGAGGGCATCATGAACACTGAAGCTTTCTTT CASSEGIMNTEAFF
NA TRBJ2-7 NA TRBV29-1 TGCAGCGTTGTAGCGGCATACGAGCAGTACTTC CSVVAAYEQYF
TRBD1 TRBJ1-2 NA TRBV28 TGTGCCAGCACCCCAGGGGGAAACTATGGCTACACCTTC CASTPGGNYGYTF
NA TRBJ1-4 NA TRBV5-1 TGCGCCAGCAGCTTCACAGACGCAACTAATGAAAAACTGTTTTTT CASSFTDATNEKLFF
NA TRBJ2-3 NA TRBV7-3 TGTGCCAGCAGCTTAGACCTGGATACGCAGTATTTT CASSLDLDTQYF
NA TRBJ2-3 once TRBV6-5 TGTGCCAGCAGTTACTCAAGCCAGGGGTCCCCCATTTTT CASSYSSQGSPIF
TRBD1 TRBJ2-7 NA TRBV4-1 TGCGCCAGCAGCCAAGACGCATCCCGGACAGGACGCTACGAGCAGTACTTC CASSQDASRTGRYEQYF
TRBD1 TRBJ1-4 NA TRBV6-5 TGTGCCAGCAGTTCAGGGGGCACTAATGAAAAACTGTTTTTT CASSSGGTNEKLFF
NA TRBJ1-4 NA TRBV6-6 TGTGCCAGCAGTTACCCTATAGGTGGGAATGAAAAACTGTTTTTT CASSYPIGGNEKLFF
NA TRBJ1-1 NA TRBV28 TGTGCCAGCAGCCCGCCGGGGGAATGGACTGAAGCTTTCTTT CASSPPGEWTEAFF
NA TRBJ2-5 NA TRBV5-4 TGTGCCAGCAGCCCGGAGACATCCCAAGAGACCCAGTACTTC CASSPETSQETQYF
TRBD1 TRBJ2-5 NA TRBV27 TGTGCCAGCAGTCTCCGGACAGGGGTCCAAGAGACCCAGTACTTC CASSLRTGVQETQYF
NA TRBJ2-2 NA TRBV11-3 TGTGCCAGCAGTAATGAGAAGAACACCGGGGAGCTGTTTTTT CASSNEKNTGELFF
NA TRBJ1-4 NA TRBV19 TGTGCCAGTGAGGGCGGTACTAATGAAAAACTGTTTTTT CASEGGTNEKLFF
NA TRBJ1-2 NA TRBV11-2 TGTGCCAGCAGCGCCAGCGGGCGGGGGGGCTACACCTTC CASSASGRGGYTF
TRBD1 TRBJ2-3 few TRBV5-8 TGTGCCAGTCCAACAGGGGCCACAGATACGCAGTATTTT CASPTGATDTQYF
NA TRBJ2-3 few TRBV11-2 TGTGCCAGCAGCTTAGGCGTGAGTCGGAGCACAGATACGCAGTATTTT CASSLGVSRSTDTQYF
NA TRBJ2-7 NA TRBV5-4 TGTGCCAGCAGCTTGGGCGGGGCTTCCTACGAGCAGTACTTC CASSLGGASYEQYF